These 14 T cell receptor beta chains were all obtained from the same sample, sequenced in a study of shared clonotypes between healthy human individuals. Clones were sequenced by immunoSEQ multiplex PCR, and TCRdb holds only the in-frame ones, with some missing. The data contain over a million clones, 75% to 85% of them seen just once; the ten biggest clones take up approximately 0.52%. Sequencing input: memory CD4+ T cells from PBMCs. Noted subset: CD45RA-negative fraction. The receptor set was obtained from a man aged 18 to 29 in good health. Some clones in this sample may be carry-over from other donors' samples.

The rearrangement links TRBV10-3 to TRBJ1-2; possibly TRBD1 for D (6 bases). The germline V gene has CDR1 ENHRY and CDR2 SYGVKD. This CDR3 contains 13 residues. Trimming cost V 6 bases and J 4 bases, with 12 bases left between them. For the CDR3, the DNA is TGTGCCATCAGCTCAGGGGTGCGCTATGGCTACACCTTC. Protein: CAISSGVRYGYTF.

The genes are TRBV7-6 and TRBJ1-1, with D tentatively TRBD1 (6 bases). The CDR3 extends over 15 amino acids. Germline CDR1 is SGHVS and CDR2 is FNYEAQ. Deletions cut 4 bases from V and 10 bases from J, with 22 bases between. The CDR3 region is CASSSGGQFPGGAFF. CDR3 bases: TGTGCCAGCAGCTCGGGAGGACAGTTTCCGGGCGGAGCTTTCTTT. Full variable domain (rest looked up from reference TRBV7-6 and TRBJ1-1): GAGVSQSPRYKVTKRGQDVALRCDPISGHVSLYWYRQALGQGPEFLTYFNYEAQQDKSGLPNDRFSAERPEGSISTLTIQRTEQRDSAMYRCASSSGGQFPGGAFFGQGTRLTVV.

This rearrangement joins TRBV11-2 to TRBJ2-7; 10 positions match TRBD2. This CDR3 is 16 amino acids long. V lost 6 bases and J lost 4; bases outside the gene matches: 12. Germline V gene sequence: CDR1 SGHAT, CDR2 FQNNGV. CDR3 loop: CASRPSGRADRYEQYF. The CDR3 DNA sequence: TGTGCCAGCAGACCCAGCGGGAGGGCCGATAGGTACGAGCAGTACTTC.

This sequence joins TRBV7-2 and TRBJ2-6; no clear D. V was trimmed by 5 bases and J by 4 bases, leaving 9 bases between them. The germline CDR1 and CDR2 sequences are SGHTA and FQGNSA. The CDR3 runs to 14 residues. The CDR3 loop is CASSPSRGANVLTF. The CDR3 region has the DNA TGTGCCAGCAGCCCCTCCCGGGGGGCCAACGTCCTGACTTTC.

Concerning this clone itself: The sample contains more than one DNA sequence encoding this CDR3. The chain uses TRBV6-5 and TRBJ2-1, with D possibly matching TRBD2 (6 bases). Germline-derived CDR1 and CDR2 are MNHEY and SVGAGI. Deletions cut 0 bases from V and 4 bases from J, with 10 bases between. The CDR3 sequence is 15 residues long. The CDR3 spells CASSYSAGTYNEQFF. CDR3 nucleotide sequence: TGTGCCAGCAGTTACTCGGCCGGGACTTACAATGAGCAGTTCTTC.

This clone was recorded many times. The CDR3 region is CASSSRAGGPSGELFF. Written as DNA, the CDR3 is TGCGCCAGCAGCTCCCGAGCGGGAGGGCCTTCCGGGGAGCTGTTTTTT. V gene TRBV5-1 combines with J gene TRBJ2-2, with 10 bases aligning to TRBD2. CDR3 size: 16 residues. V gave up 3 bases and J gave up 6 bases; unmatched junction bases: 8. CDR1 and CDR2 (germline): SGHRS, YFSETQ.

The chain recombines TRBV29-1 with TRBJ1-1; D remains ambiguous. This CDR3 is 12 amino acids long. From germline, CDR1 is SQVTM and CDR2 ANQGSEA. Trimming pared 7 bases from V and 1 base from J, leaving 10 bases between. The CDR3 sequence: CSAAQPNTEAFF. In DNA form, the CDR3 reads TGCAGCGCCGCCCAGCCGAACACTGAAGCTTTCTTT.

The chain employs TRBV11-2 and TRBJ1-1; possible D gene TRBD1, 5 bases. Trimming cost V 2 bases and J 1 base, with 14 bases left between them. This CDR3 has 16 residues. Germline V gives CDR1 SGHAT, CDR2 FQNNGV. The CDR3 here is CASSLRATGANTEAFF. CDR3 DNA: TGTGCCAGCAGCTTACGGGCTACAGGTGCGAACACTGAAGCTTTCTTT.

The rearrangement joins TRBV28 to TRBJ1-1; D not resolved. From germline, CDR1 is MDHEN and CDR2 SYDVKM. Trimming removed 5 bases from V and 0 bases from J, with 10 bases in between. This CDR3 has 14 residues. The CDR3 sequence: CASSARSLNTEAFF. DNA for the CDR3: TGTGCCAGCAGTGCCCGGTCCCTGAACACTGAAGCTTTCTTT.

The chain has TRBV28 and TRBJ1-2, with D perhaps matching TRBD1 (6 bases). V was trimmed by 4 bases and J by 2 bases, leaving 11 bases between them. This CDR3 has 14 residues. Germline CDR1 and CDR2: MDHEN and SYDVKM. The CDR3 protein is CASSSFQGNYGYTF. The CDR3 DNA reads TGTGCCAGCAGTTCATTCCAGGGGAACTATGGCTACACCTTC.

The gene calls are TRBV5-1 and TRBJ1-1; 9 nucleotides line up with TRBD1. V dropped 0 bases and J dropped 1; count of bases not matched to a gene: 13. This CDR3 contains 19 residues. Looked up from germline, CDR1 is SGHRS and CDR2 is YFSETQ. DNA of the CDR3: TGCGCCAGCAGCTTGGGGGTGGGGACAGGGCTCCTTAAGAACACTGAAGCTTTCTTT. As protein: CASSLGVGTGLLKNTEAFF.

Comment on this clone: The sample contains more than one DNA sequence encoding this CDR3. The chain uses TRBV7-8 and TRBJ2-5; D is possibly TRBD1 or TRBD2 (6 bases each). V was trimmed by 1 base and J by 5 bases, leaving 14 bases between them. The germline V gene encodes CDR1 SGHVS and CDR2 FQNEAQ. CDR3 length equals 15 residues. CDR3 region: CASSLDGRGGETQYF. CDR3 coding DNA: TGTGCCAGCAGCTTAGACGGCAGGGGAGGCGAGACCCAGTACTTC.

The chain uses TRBV21-1 and TRBJ1-1. TRBV21-1 is flagged as a pseudogene. The CDR3 length is 15 residues. The chain's CDR3 is CASSKDRGSNTEAFF. CDR3 nucleotide sequence: TGTGCCAGCAGCAAAGATCGGGGTTCGAACACTGAAGCTTTCTTT.

About this clone: Other DNA sequences from this sample encode an identical CDR3 as well. This rearrangement joins TRBV7-8 to TRBJ1-2; D not resolved. There are 14 residues in the CDR3. Germline values: CDR1 SGHVS, CDR2 FQNEAQ. V gave up 0 bases and J gave up 0 bases, with 5 bases separating them. This chain's CDR3 is CASSLARPNYGYTF. As DNA, the CDR3 is TGTGCCAGCAGCTTAGCCCGGCCTAACTATGGCTACACCTTC.